What follows is one TCR beta chain and its context. The data were obtained in a study of T cell repertoires in cytomegalovirus infection. TCRdb reprocessed the reads with MiXCR, giving one entry per CDR3 protein. This sample has around 740,000 distinct CDR3 sequences, with roughly 35% found just once. Between the trimmed V and J ends, which lost 3 bases and 2 bases, there was a span of 10 bases. Germline-derived CDR1 and CDR2 are SEHNR and FQNEAQ (reference sequence). The CDR3 is 14 amino acids. This TCR was recovered from a human donor in good health (CMV status not recorded). Some clones in this sample may be carry-over from other donors' samples. This chain joins TRBV7-9 and TRBJ1-1; D gene uncertain. The sample comprised PBMCs. CDR3 in amino acids: CASSFSEFNTEAFF. The CDR3 DNA follows: TGTGCCAGCAGCTTTTCAGAATTCAACACTGAAGCTTTCTTT.